What follows are 25 T cell receptor beta chains derived from one specimen sequenced in a study of OX40 agonist ivuxolimab in advanced cancers. Sequenced by immunoSEQ multiplex PCR; TCRdb stores in-frame clones only, minus some. The sample consists of fewer than 14,000 clones, 80% of them appearing once. The starting material was CD4+ or CD8+ T cells sorted from blood, obtained in a trial of the OX40 agonist ivuxolimab. The receptors were sampled from an adult with an advanced solid tumor such as melanoma, head and neck, liver or kidney cancer.

Here the CDR3 DNA reads TGTGCCAGCAGTCGAGGACAGGCTGCGGACTATGGCTACACCTTC. Translated: CASSRGQAADYGYTF. The chain links TRBV6-1 to TRBJ1-2, with 7 positions matching TRBD1. Germline CDR1 reads MNHNS; CDR2 reads SASEGT. The junction had 9 bases not matched to a gene; V was cut back by 5 bases and J by 3 bases. The CDR3 is 15 amino acids.

The chain employs TRBV6-6 and TRBJ2-7; D is unresolved. Germline V gives CDR1 MNHNY, CDR2 SVGAGI (reference sequence). This CDR3 region has 14 residues. V dropped 0 bases and J dropped 4 bases, with 10 bases sitting between them. In DNA, the CDR3 is TGTGCCAGCAGTTACTCTTCAGAACAGTACGAGCAGTACTTC. Amino acid sequence: CASSYSSEQYEQYF.

V usage is TRBV28 and J usage is TRBJ1-2; 10 nucleotides align to TRBD1. Trimming took 7 bases from V and 2 from J; bases not matched to a gene: 7. CDR3 size: 15 residues. Looked up from germline, CDR1 is MDHEN and CDR2 is SYDVKM. CDR3 loop: CASTWGDRGNYGYTF. CDR3 in DNA: TGTGCCAGCACCTGGGGGGACAGGGGAAACTATGGCTACACCTTC.

This sequence joins TRBV15 and TRBJ1-4; TRBD1 agrees at 7 bases. V dropped 3 bases and J dropped 5; count of bases not matched to a gene: 6. This CDR3 is 15 amino acids long. Germline V gives CDR1 LNHNV, CDR2 YYDKDF (reference sequence). The chain's CDR3 is CATSSPGQQNEKLFF. CDR3 nucleotides: TGTGCCACCAGCAGCCCGGGACAGCAAAATGAAAAACTGTTTTTT.

This clone was seen a single time. The chain uses TRBV2 and TRBJ2-1; D gene unclear. Per germline, CDR1 SNHLY and CDR2 FYNNEI. The CDR3 runs 16 residues. Trimming removed 0 bases at V and 8 bases at J, with 17 bases between. CDR3 sequence: CASSEAGGWVGDEQFF. For the CDR3, the DNA is TGTGCCAGCAGTGAAGCCGGTGGATGGGTGGGCGATGAGCAGTTCTTC. The entire variable domain, with the rest obtained from reference TRBV2 and TRBJ2-1, is as follows: EPEVTQTPSHQVTQMGQEVILRCVPISNHLYFYWYRQILGQKVEFLVSFYNNEISEKSEIFDDQFSVERPDGSNFTLKIRSTKLEDSAMYFCASSEAGGWVGDEQFFGPGTRLTVL.

This chain joins TRBV6-1 and TRBJ2-7; 9 nucleotides align to TRBD2. Looked up from germline, CDR1 is MNHNS and CDR2 is SASEGT. The CDR3 length is 15 residues. V gave up 0 bases and J gave up 4 bases; unmatched junction bases: 4. CDR3 protein: CASSEAAAGGYEQYF. In DNA, the CDR3 is TGTGCCAGCAGTGAAGCTGCAGCGGGAGGTTACGAGCAGTACTTC.

The rearrangement uses TRBV27 and TRBJ2-1; the D gene could be TRBD1 or TRBD2 (5 bases each). The CDR3 runs to 12 residues. Trimming removed 8 bases from V and 7 bases from J, with 12 bases in between. In germline, CDR1 is MNHEY, CDR2 SMNVEV (reference sequence). CDR3: CASRGLWNEQFF. CDR3 nucleotide sequence: TGTGCCAGCCGGGGCCTGTGGAATGAGCAGTTCTTC.

The genes are TRBV10-1 and TRBJ1-2; D not resolved. The germline V gene encodes CDR1 WNHNN and CDR2 SYGVQD (reference sequence). The length of the CDR3 is 14 residues. V lost 5 bases and J lost 4, with 14 bases in between. The CDR3 sequence is CASSLPRKTYGYTF. CDR3 bases: TGCGCCAGCAGTCTCCCGCGAAAGACCTATGGCTACACCTTC.

The rearrangement uses TRBV19 and TRBJ2-1; 12 bases match TRBD2. This CDR3 contains 16 residues. Trimming at V came to 5 bases and at J to 4 bases, leaving 6 bases not matched to a gene. Germline-derived CDR1 and CDR2 are LNHDA and SQIVND (reference sequence). The CDR3, as DNA: TGTGCCAGTAGTCCCCGGACTAGCGGGGAATACAATGAGCAGTTCTTC. It is translated as CASSPRTSGEYNEQFF.

This clone is labeled medium-sized. The chain couples TRBV9 to TRBJ1-3; TRBD1 agrees at 8 bases. The trim removed 3 bases at V and 3 bases at J, leaving 5 bases unmatched. There are 15 residues in the CDR3. Per the germline V gene, CDR1 is SGDLS and CDR2 is YYNGEE. The CDR3 here is CASSEQGAGGNTIYF. CDR3 coding DNA: TGTGCCAGCAGCGAGCAGGGGGCAGGTGGAAACACCATATATTTT.

The chain links TRBV19 to TRBJ2-7; 9 positions match TRBD1. The CDR3 is 17 amino acids. V shed 5 bases and J 3 bases; nucleotides not matched to a gene: 14. Per germline, CDR1 LNHDA and CDR2 SQIVND (reference sequence). CDR3 sequence: CASSPGTGPSVNYEQYF. CDR3 bases: TGTGCCAGTAGTCCGGGGACAGGGCCCAGCGTAAACTACGAGCAGTACTTC.

This chain uses TRBV30 with TRBJ2-2; 7 positions match TRBD2. Per the germline V gene, CDR1 is GTSNPN and CDR2 is SVGIG (reference sequence). The V segment lost 3 bases and the J segment 4 bases; nucleotides outside the gene matches: 8. The CDR3 covers 15 residues. CDR3 in DNA: TGTGCCTGGAGAGGGAGGGTGAGAGGCACCGGGGAGCTGTTTTTT. Protein product: CAWRGRVRGTGELFF.

The V and J genes are TRBV21-1 and TRBJ1-1; the table's D gene call, TRBD1, was not cross checked with the DNA. TRBV21-1 has pseudogene status. This CDR3 spans 16 amino acids. This CDR3 is CASRGVIDTIRTEAFF. The CDR3 coding sequence is TGTGCCAGCAGAGGGGTGATAGACACAATTCGCACTGAAGCTTTCTTT.

CDR3 amino acids: CASSLQGMGTGELFF. The CDR3 DNA sequence: TGTGCCAGCAGTTTACAGGGAATGGGAACCGGGGAGCTGTTTTTT. The chain links TRBV5-6 to TRBJ2-2, with D possibly being TRBD1 (6 bases). Trimming cost V 5 bases and J 5 bases, with 16 bases left between them. The CDR3 has 15 amino acids. CDR1 and CDR2 (germline): SGHDT, YYEEEE.

This rearrangement joins TRBV5-5 to TRBJ2-4; D remains unclear. CDR1 is SGHKS, CDR2 YYEKEE, per germline (reference sequence). The V end lost 0 bases, the J end lost 0 bases, and 4 bases lay between the germline ends. The CDR3 has 14 residues. This chain's CDR3 is CASSLGLAKNIQYF. For the CDR3, the DNA is TGTGCCAGCAGCTTGGGGCTAGCCAAAAACATTCAGTACTTC.

The rearrangement links TRBV7-9 to TRBJ2-1; possibly TRBD1 or TRBD2 for D (6 bases each). Trimming cost V 5 bases and J 7 bases, with 21 bases left between them. Germline assignment: CDR1 SEHNR and CDR2 FQNEAQ (reference sequence). The length of the CDR3 is 16 residues. The CDR3: CASSTTPGGVWNEQFF. CDR3 nucleotide sequence: TGTGCCAGCAGCACGACCCCCGGGGGCGTCTGGAATGAGCAGTTCTTC.

The CDR3 spells CSVEEDRDTDTQYF. For the CDR3, the DNA is TGCAGCGTTGAAGAGGACAGGGACACAGATACGCAGTATTTT. The gene calls are TRBV29-1 and TRBJ2-3; 8 bases are shared with TRBD1. The V segment lost 0 bases and the J segment 2 bases; nucleotides outside the gene matches: 1. The CDR3 length is 14 residues. Per the germline V gene, CDR1 is SQVTM and CDR2 is ANQGSEA.

The genes are TRBV4-2 and TRBJ1-2; possible D gene TRBD1, 6 bases. Trimming cost V 0 bases and J 5 bases, with 19 bases left between them. Germline CDR1 and CDR2: LGHNA and YNFKEQ. There are 17 residues in the CDR3. The CDR3 region has the DNA TGTGCCAGCAGCCAAGATAACTCCGGGACACACGTGTATGGCTACACCTTC. Translated: CASSQDNSGTHVYGYTF.

The gene calls are TRBV7-8 and TRBJ2-3, with 10 positions matching TRBD1. This CDR3 has 17 amino acids. From germline, CDR1 is SGHVS and CDR2 FQNEAQ. After removal of 2 bases from V and 4 bases from J, the junction contained 9 bases not matched to a gene. CDR3 DNA: TGTGCCAGCAGCTTAATGGGACAGGGGATTGTGTCAGATACGCAGTATTTT. The encoded protein is CASSLMGQGIVSDTQYF.

The gene calls are TRBV30 and TRBJ2-1; 9 positions agree with TRBD2. The V gene's germline CDR1 is GTSNPN and CDR2 SVGIG (reference sequence). The CDR3 length is 15 residues. V dropped 1 base and J dropped 8; count of bases not matched to a gene: 9. The CDR3 spells CAWSGLAGKRHEQFF. The CDR3 bases are TGTGCCTGGAGTGGTCTAGCGGGAAAGCGACATGAGCAGTTCTTC.

This chain uses TRBV6-1 with TRBJ1-2; D gene unclear. With 0 bases removed from V and 6 bases from J, the gap between germline ends came to 14 bases. Germline CDR1 is MNHNS and CDR2 is SASEGT. The CDR3 covers 15 residues. CDR3 nucleotide sequence: TGTGCCAGCAGTGAAGCTCCCGAGGGATGGGATGGCTACACCTTC. Its protein product is CASSEAPEGWDGYTF.

The chain carries TRBV30 and TRBJ2-3; D may be TRBD2 (5 bases). CDR1 is GTSNPN, CDR2 SVGIG, per germline (reference sequence). The V and J ends lost 2 bases and 6 bases respectively, with 12 bases between them. The CDR3 loop spans 13 amino acids. The CDR3 DNA reads as TGTGCCTGGAGTAGAGGGAATCTCGATACGCAGTATTTT. Its translation is CAWSRGNLDTQYF. The variable domain in full, with the rest retrieved from reference TRBV30 and TRBJ2-3, is SQTIHQWPATLVQPVGSPLSLECTVEGTSNPNLYWYRQAAGRGLQLLFYSVGIGQISSEVPQNLSASRPQDRQFILSSKKLLLSDSGFYLCAWSRGNLDTQYFGPGTRLTVL.

The rearrangement links TRBV6-5 to TRBJ1-1; D is possibly TRBD1 (6 bases). V gave up 11 bases and J gave up 1 base, with 8 bases separating them. Per the germline V gene, CDR1 is MNHEY and CDR2 is SVGAGI. CDR3 length equals 11 residues. The CDR3, as DNA: TGTGCCGTACAGGGGAACACTGAAGCTTTCTTT. It specifies CAVQGNTEAFF.

J is TRBJ2-2 and V is TRBV9, with D possibly TRBD2 on 6 matching bases. CDR3 length: 14 residues. V was clipped by 3 bases and J by 6 bases, with 12 bases between them. Germline assignment: CDR1 SGDLS and CDR2 YYNGEE. The CDR3 loop is CASSGGGSSGELFF. The CDR3 DNA follows: TGTGCCAGCAGCGGAGGAGGGAGTTCCGGGGAGCTGTTTTTT.

The V and J genes are TRBV27 and TRBJ2-5, with no clear D. Germline CDR1 and CDR2: MNHEY and SMNVEV (reference sequence). The CDR3 totals 13 residues. V dropped 5 bases and J dropped 1 base, with 8 bases sitting between them. DNA for the CDR3: TGTGCCAGCAGTCTTCAACCCCAAGAGACCCAGTACTTC. It encodes CASSLQPQETQYF.